This T cell receptor (beta chain) was obtained from a study of OX40 agonist ivuxolimab in advanced cancers. Germline lookup yields CDR1 MNHNS and CDR2 SASEGT. Unmatched junction bases numbered 7, after V lost 11 bases and J lost 1 base. This CDR3 contains 14 residues. Clones were sequenced by immunoSEQ multiplex PCR, and TCRdb holds only the in-frame ones, with some missing. The profile shows some 41,000 clones, around 87% of them singletons. The material sequenced was CD4+ or CD8+ T cells sorted from blood, taken in a trial of the OX40 agonist ivuxolimab. The gene calls are TRBV6-1 and TRBJ2-1; 8 positions match TRBD1. The receptor was isolated from an adult with an advanced solid tumor such as melanoma, head and neck, liver or kidney cancer. The CDR3 spells CAGGQGTSYNEQFF. The CDR3 coding sequence is TGTGCCGGCGGACAGGGAACGTCCTACAATGAGCAGTTCTTC.